This is a list of T cell receptor beta chains from one sample in a study of shared T cell receptors in the human thymus. TCRdb's copy holds only in-frame clones and misses some; the assay was immunoSEQ multiplex PCR. Of fewer than 700,000 clones in the sample, 88% were seen once. The same specimen was also included in a second study, on human thymus T cells.

The sequenced material came from thymocytes. These receptors all stem from a boy less than two years old with a congenital heart defect. CDR3s include the opening cysteine and the closing phenylalanine or tryptophan. A D gene is named only where the DNA matches it firmly. Where a row states a size, it is once, few, many or the class of an expanded clone; other rows omit it.

CDR3 protein,CDR3 DNA,D gene,clone size,V gene,J gene
CASGTIFQRGKSTDTQYF,TGTGCCAGCGGGACGATCTTCCAGCGGGGCAAGAGCACAGATACGCAGTATTTT,TRBD2,.,TRBV25-1,TRBJ2-3
CASSLDRAGDGYTF,TGTGCCAGCAGCTTAGACAGGGCAGGGGATGGCTACACCTTC,.,.,TRBV7-8,TRBJ1-2
CASSYVRGRGTDTQYF,TGTGCCAGCAGTTACGTTCGTGGGAGAGGCACAGATACGCAGTATTTT,.,.,TRBV6-5,TRBJ2-3
CASSSSGSKYEQYF,.,.,.,TRBV27,TRBJ2-7
CASRAGLDDEQYF,TGCGCCAGCAGGGCGGGACTAGATGACGAGCAGTACTTC,TRBD2,.,TRBV5-1,TRBJ2-7
CASSKGVPQRTDTQYF,TGTGCCAGCAGTAAAGGGGTTCCCCAGCGCACAGATACGCAGTATTTT,.,.,TRBV27,TRBJ2-3
CASSRPRQGNTEAFF,TGTGCCAGCTCACGGCCCCGACAGGGTAACACTGAAGCTTTCTTT,TRBD1,.,TRBV18,TRBJ1-1
CASISGLITEAFF,TGTGCCAGCATATCTGGACTGATCACTGAAGCTTTCTTT,.,.,TRBV2,TRBJ1-1
CASGSDRVETQYF,TGTGCTAGTGGCTCTGACAGGGTTGAGACCCAGTACTTC,TRBD1,few,TRBV12-5,TRBJ2-5
CASSFGGTPPSYEQYF,TGCGCCAGCAGCTTCGGGGGAACGCCTCCATCCTACGAGCAGTACTTC,.,.,TRBV5-1,TRBJ2-7